This T cell receptor beta chain was documented in a study of blood T cells in healthy people across ages. A few counts support this clonotype. At one boundary the junction diverges from the germline segment, which might be a read error. Together with a sample-barcoded 5' primer, a J-beta primer mix was included in a second PCR lasting roughly 6 to 12 cycles. Using its own MiXCR run on the 5' RACE reads, TCRdb lists one record per CDR3 protein. The sample carries 760,000 or so distinct CDR3 sequences, roughly 25% recorded once. In addition, the sample was reused for a study of T cells of mothers and their children. That paper notes: Reads obtained per mother exceeded 8 million TCR beta CDR3 reads, with some 3 million obtained per child.

This sequence originates from a boy aged 5-17 years in good health. The sequencing input was blood.

The CDR3 sequence: CTSSLGTGSGNTIYF. Written as DNA, the CDR3 is TGTACCAGCAGCTTAGGGACAGGGAGCGGAAACACCATATATTTT. The genes are TRBV7-9 and TRBJ1-3; 9 nucleotides match TRBD1. Germline-derived CDR1 and CDR2 are SEHNR and FQNEAQ (reference sequence). This CDR3 region has 15 residues.